This is a list of T cell receptor beta chains from one sample in a study of cytomegalovirus exposure and HLA in healthy donors. The protocol was immunoSEQ multiplex PCR, while the TCRdb copy is restricted to in-frame clones and leaves out a portion. Of 40,000 to 45,000 clones in the sample, approximately 47% were seen once. The sample taken for sequencing was PBMCs. The receptors were gathered from a man between 60 and 75 years old in good health and CMV-seronegative. Both conserved end residues are part of each CDR3. A D gene is named only where the DNA matches it firmly. Clone size appears in some rows only: once, few, many, or a class for an expanded clone.

D gene	clone size	V gene	J gene	CDR3 protein	CDR3 DNA
TRBD2	.	TRBV7-9	TRBJ2-3	CASTLLAGGPTDTQYF	TGTGCCAGCACCCTACTAGCGGGAGGACCCACAGATACGCAGTATTTT
.	once	TRBV27	TRBJ2-7	CASSRYSSYEQYF	TGTGCCAGCAGTCGGTACAGTTCTTACGAGCAGTACTTC
TRBD1	.	TRBV5-6	TRBJ2-3	CASSQGQGADTQYF	TGTGCCAGCAGCCAAGGACAGGGGGCAGATACGCAGTATTTT
.	.	TRBV11-2	TRBJ2-7	CASSPGGGEQYF	TGTGCCAGCAGCCCCGGTGGAGGCGAGCAGTACTTC
.	.	TRBV7-3	TRBJ1-1	CASSLDSGVLAFF	TGTGCCAGCAGCTTAGATTCAGGGGTTCTGGCTTTCTTT
TRBD1	few	TRBV30	TRBJ1-1	CAWATGLNTEAFF	TGTGCCTGGGCGACAGGGCTGAACACTGAAGCTTTCTTT
.	.	TRBV25-1	TRBJ1-3	CASIGGPGNTIYF	TGTGCCAGCATCGGGGGACCGGGAAACACCATATATTTT
TRBD2	few	TRBV5-1	TRBJ2-3	CASSLGLASVTDTQYF	TGCGCCAGCAGCCTAGGACTAGCGAGCGTCACAGATACGCAGTATTTT
TRBD2	once	TRBV29-1	TRBJ2-2	CSVTGGRTNTGELFF	TGCAGCGTTACGGGCGGGAGGACGAACACCGGGGAGCTGTTTTTT
.	.	TRBV9	TRBJ1-2	CASSTRGNYGYTF	TGTGCCAGCAGCACCAGGGGAAACTATGGCTACACCTTC
TRBD1	few	TRBV10-3	TRBJ2-1	CAISESRGTGGSNEQFF	TGTGCCATCAGTGAGTCTCGGGGGACAGGGGGTTCAAATGAGCAGTTCTTC
TRBD1	few	TRBV29-1	TRBJ1-2	CSVEGQGAGYGYTF	TGCAGCGTTGAAGGACAGGGGGCTGGATATGGCTACACCTTC
.	.	TRBV19	TRBJ2-1	CATGLVYNEQFF	TGTGCCACAGGACTTGTCTACAATGAGCAGTTCTTC
TRBD1	.	TRBV18	TRBJ2-4	CASSPETGATIQYF	TGTGCCAGCTCACCCGAGACAGGGGCGACCATTCAGTACTTC
.	few	TRBV15	TRBJ1-5	CATSRGRVNQPQHF	TGTGCCACCAGCAGGGGGCGAGTCAATCAGCCCCAGCATTTT
TRBD2	.	TRBV30	TRBJ2-7	CAWNPRGWREGSYEQYF	TGTGCCTGGAACCCGCGGGGATGGAGGGAGGGCTCCTACGAGCAGTACTTC
.	.	TRBV11-2	TRBJ1-5	CASSPEAGGTIYSNQPQHF	TGTGCCAGCAGCCCCGAGGCGGGGGGGACCATCTATAGCAATCAGCCCCAGCATTTT
.	once	TRBV29-1	TRBJ2-7	CSVEPGRQGHEQYF	TGCAGCGTTGAACCGGGCCGTCAGGGCCACGAGCAGTACTTC
TRBD2	.	TRBV28	TRBJ2-1	CASSLLSGGNNEQFF	TGTGCCAGCAGTTTATTGAGCGGGGGTAACAATGAGCAGTTCTTC
.	.	TRBV7-2	TRBJ2-1	CASSLNPWGSIEQFF	TGTGCCAGCAGCCTAAACCCTTGGGGCAGCATAGAGCAGTTCTTC
TRBD2	.	TRBV29-1	TRBJ2-5	CSVVAGQETQYF	TGCAGCGTTGTAGCGGGCCAAGAGACCCAGTACTTC
.	.	TRBV7-6	TRBJ1-1	CASSFSERNTEAFF	TGTGCCAGCAGCTTTTCCGAGCGGAACACTGAAGCTTTCTTT
TRBD1	.	TRBV7-8	TRBJ2-6	CASSLLGTGAFSGANVLTF	TGTGCCAGCAGCTTATTAGGGACAGGGGCCTTCTCTGGGGCCAACGTCCTGACTTTC
TRBD1	few	TRBV10-3	TRBJ1-1	CAISGSGGTINTEAFF	TGTGCCATCAGTGGCTCAGGGGGGACGATTAACACTGAAGCTTTCTTT
.	.	TRBV9	TRBJ2-2	CASSAQVLLTGELFF	TGTGCCAGCAGCGCCCAGGTTCTCCTCACCGGGGAGCTGTTTTTT
.	few	TRBV10-1	TRBJ2-7	CASSENRGSYEQYF	TGCGCCAGCAGTGAGAACCGGGGCTCCTACGAGCAGTACTTC
.	.	TRBV23-1	TRBJ2-7	CASRYGQRLPYEQYF	TGCGCCAGCAGGTATGGACAGAGATTACCCTACGAGCAGTACTTC
.	.	TRBV4-3	TRBJ1-4	CASSQGPPGAEKLFF	TGCGCCAGCAGCCAAGGCCCTCCAGGGGCTGAAAAACTGTTTTTT
TRBD1	.	TRBV30	TRBJ1-3	CAWGDSGNTIYF	TGTGCCTGGGGGGACAGTGGAAACACCATATATTTT
TRBD2	.	TRBV29-1	TRBJ2-3	CSVESALADPDTQYF	TGCAGCGTTGAATCGGCGCTAGCGGACCCGGATACGCAGTATTTT
.	few	TRBV7-8	TRBJ1-1	CASSLYTNTEAFF	TGTGCCAGCAGCTTATACACGAACACTGAAGCTTTCTTT
.	.	TRBV27	TRBJ2-5	CASSWGRSQETQYF	TGTGCCAGCAGCTGGGGCAGGAGCCAAGAGACCCAGTACTTC
.	.	TRBV30	TRBJ1-5	CAWAEARNQPQHF	TGTGCCTGGGCTGAGGCCCGCAATCAGCCCCAGCATTTT
TRBD1	.	TRBV29-1	TRBJ2-5	CSVARQGQETQYF	TGCAGCGTTGCCCGACAGGGCCAAGAGACCCAGTACTTC
.	few	TRBV5-6	TRBJ2-5	CASSLRETQYF	TGTGCCAGCAGCTTACGGGAGACCCAGTACTTC
TRBD1	.	TRBV29-1	TRBJ1-1	CSVRRGIGTEAFF	TGCAGCGTTCGCAGGGGGATAGGAACTGAAGCTTTCTTT
TRBD1	few	TRBV9	TRBJ1-3	CASSFKDRGGNTIYF	TGTGCCAGCAGCTTTAAGGACAGGGGAGGAAACACCATATATTTT
.	medium-sized	TRBV28	TRBJ1-2	CASSPEGSDYGYTF	TGTGCCAGCAGTCCCGAGGGAAGCGACTATGGCTACACCTTC
TRBD1	few	TRBV10-3	TRBJ1-3	CAMSGGEGYTIYF	TGTGCCATGTCAGGGGGCGAAGGGTACACCATATATTTT
TRBD2	.	TRBV27	TRBJ2-1	CASSFQAGYNEQFF	TGTGCCAGCAGTTTCCAAGCGGGATACAATGAGCAGTTCTTC
.	.	TRBV10-3	TRBJ2-5	CAISDLSRGRGETQYF	TGTGCCATCAGTGATTTATCGAGGGGGCGGGGAGAGACCCAGTACTTC
.	.	TRBV5-1	TRBJ2-5	CASSSLYRETQYF	TGCGCCAGCAGCAGCCTTTACCGAGAGACCCAGTACTTC
TRBD2	.	TRBV10-3	TRBJ2-1	CAITPSGSYNEQFF	TGTGCCATCACCCCTAGCGGGAGCTACAATGAGCAGTTCTTC
.	.	TRBV5-4	TRBJ1-1	CASRGGGGTLTEAFF	TGTGCCAGCAGGGGAGGGGGGGGAACTTTGACTGAAGCTTTCTTT
TRBD1	once	TRBV7-2	TRBJ2-5	CASSLNPPGQGKETQYF	TGTGCCAGCAGCCTCAACCCACCGGGACAGGGGAAAGAGACCCAGTACTTC
.	.	TRBV30	TRBJ1-2	CAWSAKVPIYGYTF	TGTGCCTGGAGTGCGAAAGTGCCTATCTATGGCTACACCTTC
.	few	TRBV6-1	TRBJ1-5	CASSEMGRDNQPQHF	TGTGCCAGCAGTGAAATGGGCAGGGATAACCAGCCCCAGCATTTT
.	few	TRBV6-1	TRBJ2-3	CASKRGAGTDTQYF	TGTGCCTCAAAGAGAGGAGCTGGCACAGATACGCAGTATTTT
TRBD2	.	TRBV19	TRBJ2-7	CASAGGGRRVYEQYF	TGTGCCAGTGCGGGGGGCGGGAGGAGGGTCTACGAGCAGTACTTC
TRBD2	few	TRBV5-6	TRBJ2-7	CASSLVTSGRSEQYF	TGTGCCAGCAGCTTGGTTACTAGCGGGAGAAGCGAGCAGTACTTC
TRBD1	.	TRBV4-2	TRBJ1-2	CASSQERTGGENYGYTF	TGTGCCAGCAGCCAAGAACGTACAGGGGGCGAGAACTATGGCTACACCTTC
TRBD1	few	TRBV6-1	TRBJ1-1	CASSWDRVNTEAFF	TGTGCCAGCAGTTGGGACAGGGTGAACACTGAAGCTTTCTTT